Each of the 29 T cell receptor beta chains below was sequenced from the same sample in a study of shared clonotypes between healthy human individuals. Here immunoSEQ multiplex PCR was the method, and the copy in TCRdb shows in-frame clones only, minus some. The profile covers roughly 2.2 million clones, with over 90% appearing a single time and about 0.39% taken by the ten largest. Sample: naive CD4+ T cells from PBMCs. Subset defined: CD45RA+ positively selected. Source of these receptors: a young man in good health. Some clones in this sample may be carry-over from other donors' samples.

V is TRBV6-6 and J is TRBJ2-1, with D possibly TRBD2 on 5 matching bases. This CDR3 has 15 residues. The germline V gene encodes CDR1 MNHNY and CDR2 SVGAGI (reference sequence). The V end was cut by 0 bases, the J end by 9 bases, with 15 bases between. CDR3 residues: CASSYSGWRSVEQFF. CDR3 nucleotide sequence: TGTGCCAGCAGTTACTCGGGCTGGAGGTCTGTTGAGCAGTTCTTC.

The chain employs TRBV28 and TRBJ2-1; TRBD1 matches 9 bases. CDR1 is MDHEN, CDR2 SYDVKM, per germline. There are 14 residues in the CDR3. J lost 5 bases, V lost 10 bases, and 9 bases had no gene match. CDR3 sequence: CATRDRAYHNEQFF. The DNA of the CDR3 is TGTGCCACCCGGGACAGGGCTTATCACAATGAGCAGTTCTTC.

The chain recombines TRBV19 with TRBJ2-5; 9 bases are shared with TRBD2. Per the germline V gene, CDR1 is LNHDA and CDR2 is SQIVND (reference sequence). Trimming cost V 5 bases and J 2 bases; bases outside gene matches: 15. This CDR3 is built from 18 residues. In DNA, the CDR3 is TGTGCCAGTAGTCAGATTTTGCGTCGGACTAGCGAACAAGAGACCCAGTACTTC. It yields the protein CASSQILRRTSEQETQYF.

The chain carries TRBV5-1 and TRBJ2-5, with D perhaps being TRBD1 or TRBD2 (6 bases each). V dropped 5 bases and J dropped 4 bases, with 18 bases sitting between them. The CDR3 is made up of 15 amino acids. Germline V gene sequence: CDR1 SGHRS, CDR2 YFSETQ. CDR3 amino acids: CASSKQGGQGETQYF. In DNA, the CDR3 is TGCGCCAGCAGTAAGCAAGGGGGGCAGGGAGAGACCCAGTACTTC.

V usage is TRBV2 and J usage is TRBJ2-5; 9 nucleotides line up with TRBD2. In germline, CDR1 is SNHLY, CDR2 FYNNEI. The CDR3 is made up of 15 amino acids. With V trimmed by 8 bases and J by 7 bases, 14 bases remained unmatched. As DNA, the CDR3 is TGTGCCAGCGCGTTTAGCCTAGCGGGGACCGGGACCCAGTACTTC. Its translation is CASAFSLAGTGTQYF.

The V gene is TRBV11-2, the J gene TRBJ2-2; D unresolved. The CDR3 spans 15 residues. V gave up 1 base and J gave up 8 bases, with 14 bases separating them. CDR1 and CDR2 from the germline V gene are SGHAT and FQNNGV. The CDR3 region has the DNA TGTGCCAGCAGCTTAGGTCTGGGTCTCATGGGGGAGCTGTTTTTT. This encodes CASSLGLGLMGELFF. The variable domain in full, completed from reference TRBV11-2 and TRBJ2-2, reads EAGVAQSPRYKIIEKRQSVAFWCNPISGHATLYWYQQILGQGPKLLIQFQNNGVVDDSQLPKDRFSAERLKGVDSTLKIQPAKLEDSAVYLCASSLGLGLMGELFFGEGSRLTVL.

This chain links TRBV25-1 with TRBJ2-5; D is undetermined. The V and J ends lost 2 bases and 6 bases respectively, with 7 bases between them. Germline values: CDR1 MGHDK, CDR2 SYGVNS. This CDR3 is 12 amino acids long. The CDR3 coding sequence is TGTGCCAGCAGTGAAAACCCAAAGACCCAGTACTTC. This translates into CASSENPKTQYF.

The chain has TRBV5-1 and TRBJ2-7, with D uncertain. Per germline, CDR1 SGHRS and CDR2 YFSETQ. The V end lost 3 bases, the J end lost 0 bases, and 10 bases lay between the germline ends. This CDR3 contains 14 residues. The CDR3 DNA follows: TGCGCCAGCAGCTCGGACGCCTTCTCCTACGAGCAGTACTTC. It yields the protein CASSSDAFSYEQYF.

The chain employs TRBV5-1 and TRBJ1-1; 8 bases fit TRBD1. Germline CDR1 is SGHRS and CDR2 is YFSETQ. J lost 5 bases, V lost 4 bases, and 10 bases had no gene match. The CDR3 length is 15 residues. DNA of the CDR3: TGCGCCAGCAGCCCAGGTGCAGGGGGCTCGACTGAAGCTTTCTTT. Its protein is CASSPGAGGSTEAFF.

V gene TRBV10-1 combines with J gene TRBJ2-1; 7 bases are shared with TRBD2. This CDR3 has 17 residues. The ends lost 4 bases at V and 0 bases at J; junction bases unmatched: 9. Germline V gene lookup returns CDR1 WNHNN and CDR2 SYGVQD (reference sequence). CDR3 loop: CASSGGGKRSSYNEQFF. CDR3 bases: TGCGCCAGCAGTGGGGGGGGGAAGCGGAGCTCCTACAATGAGCAGTTCTTC.

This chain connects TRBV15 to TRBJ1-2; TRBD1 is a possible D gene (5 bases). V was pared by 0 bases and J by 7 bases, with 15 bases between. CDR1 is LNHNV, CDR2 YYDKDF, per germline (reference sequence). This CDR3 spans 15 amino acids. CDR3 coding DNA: TGTGCCACCAGCAGAGAGCCCACAGGACTCATTGGCTACACCTTC. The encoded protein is CATSREPTGLIGYTF.

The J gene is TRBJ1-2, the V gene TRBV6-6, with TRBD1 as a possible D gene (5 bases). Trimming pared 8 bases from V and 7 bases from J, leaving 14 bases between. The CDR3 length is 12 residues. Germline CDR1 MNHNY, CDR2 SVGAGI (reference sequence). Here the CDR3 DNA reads TGTGCCAGCCGATCGGGGGAGGGTGGCTACACCTTC. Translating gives CASRSGEGGYTF.

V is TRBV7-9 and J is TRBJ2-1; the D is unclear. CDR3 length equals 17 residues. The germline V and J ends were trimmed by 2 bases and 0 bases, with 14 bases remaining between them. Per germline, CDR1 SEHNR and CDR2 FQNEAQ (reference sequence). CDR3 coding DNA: TGTGCCAGCAGCTTATCACTTACTTCGAGCTCCTACAATGAGCAGTTCTTC. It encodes CASSLSLTSSSYNEQFF.

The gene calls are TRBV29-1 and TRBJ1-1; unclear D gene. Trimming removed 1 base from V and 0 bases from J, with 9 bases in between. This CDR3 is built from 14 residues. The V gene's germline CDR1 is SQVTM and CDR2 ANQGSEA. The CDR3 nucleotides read TGCAGCGTTGAAGGGGGTGGTTTGAACACTGAAGCTTTCTTT. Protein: CSVEGGGLNTEAFF.

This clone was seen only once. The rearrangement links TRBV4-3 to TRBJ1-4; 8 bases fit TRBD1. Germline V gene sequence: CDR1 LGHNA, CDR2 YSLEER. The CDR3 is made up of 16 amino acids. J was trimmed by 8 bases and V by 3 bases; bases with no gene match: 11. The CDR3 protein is CASSHERGQGDEKLFF. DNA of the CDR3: TGCGCCAGCAGCCACGAGCGCGGACAGGGAGACGAAAAACTGTTTTTT.

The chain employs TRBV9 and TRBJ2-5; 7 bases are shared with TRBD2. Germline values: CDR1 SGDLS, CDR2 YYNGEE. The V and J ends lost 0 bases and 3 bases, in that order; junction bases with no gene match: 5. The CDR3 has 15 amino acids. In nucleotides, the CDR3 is TGTGCCAGCAGCGTAGATACCGGGACTAAAGAGACCCAGTACTTC. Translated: CASSVDTGTKETQYF. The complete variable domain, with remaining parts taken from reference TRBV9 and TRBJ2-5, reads DSGVTQTPKHLITATGQRVTLRCSPRSGDLSVYWYQQSLDQGLQFLIQYYNGEERAKGNILERFSAQQFPDLHSELNLSSLELGDSALYFCASSVDTGTKETQYFGPGTRLLVL.

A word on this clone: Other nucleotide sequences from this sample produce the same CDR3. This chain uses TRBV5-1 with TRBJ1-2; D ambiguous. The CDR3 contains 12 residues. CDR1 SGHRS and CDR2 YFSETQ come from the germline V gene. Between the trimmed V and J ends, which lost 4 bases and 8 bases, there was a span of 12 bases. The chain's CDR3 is CASSPGLRGYTF. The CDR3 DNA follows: TGCGCCAGCAGCCCGGGCCTGCGGGGCTACACCTTC.

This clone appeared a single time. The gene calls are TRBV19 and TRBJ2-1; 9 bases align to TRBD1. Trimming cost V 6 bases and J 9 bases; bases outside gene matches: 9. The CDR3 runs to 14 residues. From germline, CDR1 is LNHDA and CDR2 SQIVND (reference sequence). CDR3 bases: TGTGCCAGTAGAACCGGGACAGGGATTGGTGAGCAGTTCTTC. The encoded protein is CASRTGTGIGEQFF.

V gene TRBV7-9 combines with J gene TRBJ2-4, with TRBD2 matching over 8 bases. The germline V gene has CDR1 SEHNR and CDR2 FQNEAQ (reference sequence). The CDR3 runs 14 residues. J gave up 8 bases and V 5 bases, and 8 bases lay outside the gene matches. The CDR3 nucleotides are TGTGCCAGCAGCCCTCGGGGGCGGGGGGACATTCAGTACTTC. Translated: CASSPRGRGDIQYF.

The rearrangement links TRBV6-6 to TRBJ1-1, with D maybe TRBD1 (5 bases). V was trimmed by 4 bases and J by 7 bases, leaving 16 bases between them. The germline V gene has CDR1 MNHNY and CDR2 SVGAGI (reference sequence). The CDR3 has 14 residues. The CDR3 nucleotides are TGTGCCAGCAGTTCCACCGGGACTATCTTTGAAGCTTTCTTT. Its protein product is CASSSTGTIFEAFF.

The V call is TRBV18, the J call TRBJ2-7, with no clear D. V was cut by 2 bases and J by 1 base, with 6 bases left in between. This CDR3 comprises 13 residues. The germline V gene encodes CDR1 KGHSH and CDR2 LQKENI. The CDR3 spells CASSPRPSYEQYF. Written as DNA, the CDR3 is TGTGCCAGCTCACCAAGGCCGTCCTACGAGCAGTACTTC.

The CDR3 protein is CASSPRALGASPLHF. The CDR3 DNA reads as TGTGCCAGCAGCCCGCGGGCCTTGGGGGCTTCACCCCTCCACTTT. The chain uses TRBV28 and TRBJ1-6, with D possibly matching TRBD1 (6 bases). V was trimmed by 6 bases and J by 9 bases, leaving 18 bases between them. Germline CDR1 reads MDHEN; CDR2 reads SYDVKM. The CDR3 runs 15 residues.

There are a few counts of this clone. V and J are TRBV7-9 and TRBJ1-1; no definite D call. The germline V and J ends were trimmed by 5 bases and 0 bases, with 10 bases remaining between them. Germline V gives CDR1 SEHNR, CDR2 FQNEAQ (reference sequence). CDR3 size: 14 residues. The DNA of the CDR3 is TGTGCCAGCAGCAAGAGAGAAATGAACACTGAAGCTTTCTTT. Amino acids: CASSKREMNTEAFF. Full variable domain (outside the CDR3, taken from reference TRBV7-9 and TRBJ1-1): DTGVSQNPRHKITKRGQNVTFRCDPISEHNRLYWYRQTLGQGPEFLTYFQNEAQLEKSRLLSDRFSAERPKGSFSTLEIQRTEQGDSAMYLCASSKREMNTEAFFGQGTRLTVV.

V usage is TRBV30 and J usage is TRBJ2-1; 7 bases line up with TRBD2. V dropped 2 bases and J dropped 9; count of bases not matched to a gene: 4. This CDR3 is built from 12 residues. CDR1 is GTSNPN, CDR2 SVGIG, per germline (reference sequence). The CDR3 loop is CAWSTPGGEQFF. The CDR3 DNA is TGTGCCTGGAGTACCCCGGGGGGTGAGCAGTTCTTC.

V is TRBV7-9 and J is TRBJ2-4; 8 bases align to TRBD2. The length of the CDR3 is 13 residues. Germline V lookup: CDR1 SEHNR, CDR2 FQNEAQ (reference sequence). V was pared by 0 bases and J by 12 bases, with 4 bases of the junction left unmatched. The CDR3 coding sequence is TGTGCCAGCAGCTTAGCTAGCGGGGAAAGTCAGTACTTC. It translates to CASSLASGESQYF. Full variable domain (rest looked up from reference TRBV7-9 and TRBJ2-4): DTGVSQNPRHKITKRGQNVTFRCDPISEHNRLYWYRQTLGQGPEFLTYFQNEAQLEKSRLLSDRFSAERPKGSFSTLEIQRTEQGDSAMYLCASSLASGESQYFGAGTRLSVL.

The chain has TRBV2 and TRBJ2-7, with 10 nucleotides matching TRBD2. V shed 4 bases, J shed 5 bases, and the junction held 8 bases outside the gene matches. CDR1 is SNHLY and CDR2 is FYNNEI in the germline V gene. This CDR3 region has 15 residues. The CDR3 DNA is TGTGCCAGCAGTGCTGAGCGGGAGGGCCTCCACGAGCAGTACTTC. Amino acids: CASSAEREGLHEQYF.

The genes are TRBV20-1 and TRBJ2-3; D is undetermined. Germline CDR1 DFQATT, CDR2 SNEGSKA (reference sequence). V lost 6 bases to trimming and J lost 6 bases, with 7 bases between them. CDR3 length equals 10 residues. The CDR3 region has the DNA TGCAGTGCCCCCAAGGATACGCAGTATTTT. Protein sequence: CSAPKDTQYF.

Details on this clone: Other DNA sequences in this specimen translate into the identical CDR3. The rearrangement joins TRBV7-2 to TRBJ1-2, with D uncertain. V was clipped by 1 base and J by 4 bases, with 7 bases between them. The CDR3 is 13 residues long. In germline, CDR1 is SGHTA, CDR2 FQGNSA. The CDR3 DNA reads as TGTGCCAGCAGCTTAGGGACCACCTATGGCTACACCTTC. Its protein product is CASSLGTTYGYTF.

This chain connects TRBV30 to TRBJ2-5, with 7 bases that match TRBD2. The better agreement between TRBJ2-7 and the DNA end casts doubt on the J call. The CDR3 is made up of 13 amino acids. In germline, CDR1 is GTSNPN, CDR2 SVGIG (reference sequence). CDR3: CAWTSGITYEQYF. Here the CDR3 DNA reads TGTGCCTGGACCAGCGGGATTACCTACGAGCAGTACTTC.